A selection of T cell receptor beta chains follows, all from one sample in a study of cytomegalovirus exposure and HLA in healthy donors. TCRdb's copy holds only in-frame clones and misses some; the assay was immunoSEQ multiplex PCR. Of about 160,000 clones listed, roughly 79% are singletons. Sequencing was performed on PBMCs. Receptors originate from a man aged 35 to 55 in good health and CMV-seronegative. Each CDR3 is given with its conserved first and last residue. A D gene is named only where the DNA matches it firmly. The size entry is marked missing in some rows and otherwise reads once, few, many or a size class.

abundance: once; d_gene: TRBD1; j_gene: TRBJ2-7; v_gene: TRBV18; CDR3nt: TGTGCCAGCTCACGAGGACAGGGCGTCTACGAGCAGTACTTC; CDR3aa: CASSRGQGVYEQYF
abundance: .; d_gene: TRBD1; j_gene: TRBJ2-2; v_gene: TRBV7-9; CDR3nt: TGTGCCAGCAGCCGCCGGGACAGGGGGCTTAGCGGGAACACCGGGGAGCTGTTTTTT; CDR3aa: CASSRRDRGLSGNTGELFF
abundance: .; d_gene: .; j_gene: TRBJ2-7; v_gene: TRBV28; CDR3nt: TGTGCCAGCAGCACGCCCAGGGTTCTAGCCTACGAGCAGTACTTC; CDR3aa: CASSTPRVLAYEQYF
abundance: .; d_gene: .; j_gene: TRBJ2-7; v_gene: TRBV28; CDR3nt: TGTGCCAGCAGCTCCGGGGGTTACGAGCAGTACTTC; CDR3aa: CASSSGGYEQYF
abundance: .; d_gene: .; j_gene: TRBJ1-1; v_gene: TRBV5-1; CDR3nt: TGCGCCAGCAGCCCCCGGACAGATCTGAACACTGAAGCTTTCTTT; CDR3aa: CASSPRTDLNTEAFF
abundance: .; d_gene: TRBD1; j_gene: TRBJ1-2; v_gene: TRBV27; CDR3nt: TGTGCCAGCAGTCCCAGGACAGGGTCAGGGGGCTACACCTTC; CDR3aa: CASSPRTGSGGYTF
abundance: .; d_gene: TRBD2; j_gene: TRBJ2-3; v_gene: TRBV13; CDR3nt: TGTGCCAGCAGCAGCAGACTAGCGGGGGCCACAGATACGCAGTATTTT; CDR3aa: CASSSRLAGATDTQYF
abundance: .; d_gene: TRBD2; j_gene: TRBJ2-4; v_gene: TRBV5-1; CDR3nt: TGCGCCAGCAGCTACCCCGGGGGGGCCGCGGACATTCAGTACTTC; CDR3aa: CASSYPGGAADIQYF
abundance: .; d_gene: .; j_gene: TRBJ1-1; v_gene: TRBV19; CDR3nt: TGTGCCAGTATCTGGTCAGGAAGGACTGAAGCTTTCTTT; CDR3aa: CASIWSGRTEAFF
abundance: .; d_gene: .; j_gene: TRBJ2-6; v_gene: TRBV21-1; CDR3nt: TGTGCCAGCAGCAAAGCGCAAGGAGACAGGCTCTCTGGGGCCAACGTCCTGACTTTC; CDR3aa: CASSKAQGDRLSGANVLTF
abundance: .; d_gene: .; j_gene: TRBJ2-5; v_gene: TRBV14; CDR3nt: TGTGCCAGCAGCCAAAGCCGGGAGACCCAGTACTTC; CDR3aa: CASSQSRETQYF
abundance: .; d_gene: TRBD2; j_gene: TRBJ2-3; v_gene: TRBV18; CDR3nt: TGTGCCAGCTCACCCACGGATAGCGGGAGCACAGATACGCAGTATTTT; CDR3aa: CASSPTDSGSTDTQYF
abundance: .; d_gene: .; j_gene: TRBJ2-3; v_gene: TRBV28; CDR3nt: TGTGCCAGCAATCCGCGACTAGTAGTAAATACGCAGTATTTT; CDR3aa: CASNPRLVVNTQYF
abundance: .; d_gene: TRBD2; j_gene: TRBJ2-7; v_gene: TRBV5-1; CDR3nt: TGCGCCAGCAGCTTGGCCTATTTATCCACCGGGAGGTCCCACGAGCAGTACTTC; CDR3aa: CASSLAYLSTGRSHEQYF
abundance: .; d_gene: .; j_gene: TRBJ2-4; v_gene: TRBV5-1; CDR3nt: TGCGCCAGCAGAGAGGGTGAATCAGCCAAAAACATTCAGTACTTC; CDR3aa: CASREGESAKNIQYF
abundance: .; d_gene: .; j_gene: TRBJ2-3; v_gene: TRBV27; CDR3nt: TGTGCCAGCAGTCTTACCGGGACTCCTCCAGATACGCAGTATTTT; CDR3aa: CASSLTGTPPDTQYF